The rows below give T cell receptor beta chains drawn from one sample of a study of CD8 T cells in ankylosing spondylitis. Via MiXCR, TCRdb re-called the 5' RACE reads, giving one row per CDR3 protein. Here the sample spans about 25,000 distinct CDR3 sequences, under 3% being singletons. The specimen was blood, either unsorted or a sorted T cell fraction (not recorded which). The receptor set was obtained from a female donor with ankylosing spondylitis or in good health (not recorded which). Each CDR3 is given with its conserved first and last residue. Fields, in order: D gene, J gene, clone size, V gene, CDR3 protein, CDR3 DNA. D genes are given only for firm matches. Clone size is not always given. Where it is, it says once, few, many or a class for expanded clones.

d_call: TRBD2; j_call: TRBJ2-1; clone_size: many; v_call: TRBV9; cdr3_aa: CASSVGISGGSNEQFF; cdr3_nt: TGTGCCAGCAGCGTAGGAATTAGCGGGGGCTCCAATGAGCAGTTCTTC
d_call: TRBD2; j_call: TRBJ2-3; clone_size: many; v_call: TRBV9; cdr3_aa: CASSEAAGTSGSTDTQYF; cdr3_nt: TGTGCCAGCAGCGAGGCCGCGGGGACTAGCGGAAGCACAGATACGCAGTATTTT
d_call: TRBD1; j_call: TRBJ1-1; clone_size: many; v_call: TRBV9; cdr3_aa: CASSAGGWDTEAFF; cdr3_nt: TGTGCCAGCAGCGCAGGGGGCTGGGACACTGAAGCTTTCTTT
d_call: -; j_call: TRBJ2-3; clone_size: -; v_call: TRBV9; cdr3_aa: CASSVRASGASTDTQYF; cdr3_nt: TGTGCCAGCAGCGTACGAGCTTCAGGAGCTAGCACAGATACGCAGTATTTT
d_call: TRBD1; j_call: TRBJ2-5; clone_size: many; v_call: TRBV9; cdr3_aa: CASSPRVAGGQETQYF; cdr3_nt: TGTGCCAGCAGCCCTCGGGTGGCAGGGGGCCAAGAGACCCAGTACTTC
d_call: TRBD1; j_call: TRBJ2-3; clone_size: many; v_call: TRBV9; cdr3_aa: CASDRQGLGDTQYF; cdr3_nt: TGTGCCAGCGACAGACAGGGGCTGGGAGATACGCAGTATTTT
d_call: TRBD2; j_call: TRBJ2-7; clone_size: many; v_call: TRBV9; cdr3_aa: CASSALGLAGSEQYF; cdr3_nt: TGTGCCAGCAGCGCCCTTGGACTAGCGGGATCCGAGCAGTACTTC
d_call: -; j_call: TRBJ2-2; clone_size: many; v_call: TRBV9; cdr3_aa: CASSVVSTLNTGELFF; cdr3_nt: TGTGCCAGCAGCGTAGTGTCGACACTGAACACCGGGGAGCTGTTTTTT
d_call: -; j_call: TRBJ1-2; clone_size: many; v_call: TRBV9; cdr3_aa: CASSPSEEGYGYTF; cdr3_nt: TGTGCCAGCAGCCCGAGTGAGGAGGGCTATGGCTACACCTTC
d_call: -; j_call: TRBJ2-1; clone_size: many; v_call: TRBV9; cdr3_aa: CASSVAGQSSYNEQFF; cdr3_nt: TGTGCCAGCAGCGTAGCTGGGCAAAGCTCCTACAATGAGCAGTTCTTC
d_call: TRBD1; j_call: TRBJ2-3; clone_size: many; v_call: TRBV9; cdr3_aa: CASSVAGQGADTQYF; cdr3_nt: TGTGCCAGCAGCGTAGCAGGACAGGGGGCAGATACGCAGTATTTT
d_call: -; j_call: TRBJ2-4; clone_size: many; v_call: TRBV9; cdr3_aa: CASSFSGKPQAKNIQYF; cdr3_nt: TGTGCCAGCAGCTTCTCCGGGAAACCACAAGCCAAAAACATTCAGTACTTC
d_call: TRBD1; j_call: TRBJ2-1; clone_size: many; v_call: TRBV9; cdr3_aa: CASSVGGTGSYNEQFF; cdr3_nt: TGTGCCAGCAGCGTAGGAGGGACAGGTTCCTACAATGAGCAGTTCTTC
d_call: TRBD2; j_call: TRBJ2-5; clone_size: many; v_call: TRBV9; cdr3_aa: CASSVGTSGQETQYF; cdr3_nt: TGTGCCAGCAGCGTAGGAACTAGCGGGCAAGAGACCCAGTACTTC
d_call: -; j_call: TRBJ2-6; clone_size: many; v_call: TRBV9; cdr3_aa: CASSVTSSSGANVLTF; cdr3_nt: TGTGCCAGCAGCGTAACTTCAAGCTCTGGGGCCAACGTCCTGACTTTC
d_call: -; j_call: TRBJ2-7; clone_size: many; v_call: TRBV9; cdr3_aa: CASSVGPGPSYEQYF; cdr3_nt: TGTGCCAGCAGCGTAGGTCCGGGACCCTCCTACGAGCAGTACTTC
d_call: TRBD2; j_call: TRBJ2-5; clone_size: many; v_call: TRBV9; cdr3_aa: CASSYSGTSGKETQYF; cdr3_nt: TGTGCCAGCTCCTACTCCGGGACTAGCGGGAAGGAGACCCAGTACTTC